Below, one TCR beta chain is given with its context. Its antigen remains unidentified. The same CDR3 also results from other DNA sequences found in this sample. This sample stems from a study of beta chain features in type 1 diabetes. The study's findings and limits: VDJ junctions from patients with type 1 diabetes contained fewer insertions and more deletions. The similarity of naive, central memory and Treg TCRB repertoires appeared greater among patients than among healthy donors. Shorter TCRB CDR3s, moderately but significantly so, were found in Type 1 diabetes patients in all four CD4+ subsets.

Expressed TCRB transcripts were sequenced because the isolated RNA had all been reverse transcribed beforehand. The protocol was immunoSEQ multiplex PCR, while the TCRdb copy is restricted to in-frame clones and leaves out a portion. The sample lists around 300,000 clones, around 16% occurring once. On average, the one heparinised blood draw given by each donor was approximately 0.12 L. Via CD45RO/CCR7/CD25/CD127/CD95/CD27, cells of the CD4+ naive, central memory, regulatory and stem cell-like memory subsets were sorted. This CDR3 has 12 amino acids. CDR1 is SNHLY and CDR2 is FYNNEI in the germline V gene. Trimming stripped 5 bases from V and 3 bases from J, with 8 bases between.

The specimen was naive CD4+ T cells from blood. The chain links TRBV2 to TRBJ2-7, with D possibly being TRBD1 (5 bases). The clonotype originates from a man younger than 35 with type 1 diabetes. CDR3 sequence reads: CASSLTGYEQYF. The CDR3, as DNA: TGTGCCAGCAGTCTAACAGGCTACGAGCAGTACTTC.